This T cell receptor beta chain was documented in a study of T-cell memory formation after mild COVID-19. Trimming removed 2 bases from V and 2 bases from J, with 10 bases in between. The germline V gene has CDR1 SGHKS and CDR2 YYEKEE (reference sequence). The CDR3 has 15 amino acids. Using its own MiXCR run on the 5' RACE reads, TCRdb lists one record per CDR3 protein. The sample comprises more than 350,000 distinct CDR3 sequences, around 21% of which are singletons, and around 13% rests with the top ten. Regarding the study as a whole: Pre-infection memory carried some responding clones, suggesting that cross-reactive memory joined. Contracting clones, day 15 to 85, had balanced CD4/CD8, and later expanders favored CD4+.

With regard to this clonotype: Antigen specificity is unknown.

The clonotype originates from an adult woman who had mild COVID-19 (a few samples of this study predate the infection). Cell type and time point are not known. The sequenced material came from PBMCs or a T cell subset sorted from them (not recorded which). The J gene is TRBJ2-2, the V gene TRBV5-5, with D perhaps matching TRBD2 (5 bases). CDR3 sequence: CASSFPGSNTGELFF. The CDR3 DNA sequence: TGTGCCAGCAGCTTTCCGGGGAGTAACACCGGGGAGCTGTTTTTT.